This entry features one T cell receptor beta chain sequence. The sample belongs to a study of T-cell reconstitution after alpha-beta-depleted transplantation in children. Researchers prepared the TCRbeta library using unique molecular identifiers, the study reports. TCRdb analysed the PCR reads with MiXCR anew, one entry per CDR3 protein. There are 450,000 to 600,000 distinct CDR3 sequences in the sample; around 17% occur only once, and 3% to 3.5% lies in the top ten. Germline lookup yields CDR1 MGHDK and CDR2 SYGVNS. V was pared by 1 base and J by 8 bases, with 18 bases between. The CDR3 has 16 amino acids.

The chain has TRBV25-1 and TRBJ2-1; tentative D call: TRBD2 (6 bases). Sequencing was performed on PBMCs from the stem cell graft donor, taken from the stem cell graft. The clonotype originates from a human donor who donated a stem cell graft to a child with acute lymphoblastic leukemia. This CDR3 is CASSEFGAGRLDEQFF. The CDR3 DNA reads as TGTGCCAGCAGTGAATTTGGCGCGGGGCGCTTAGATGAGCAGTTCTTC.